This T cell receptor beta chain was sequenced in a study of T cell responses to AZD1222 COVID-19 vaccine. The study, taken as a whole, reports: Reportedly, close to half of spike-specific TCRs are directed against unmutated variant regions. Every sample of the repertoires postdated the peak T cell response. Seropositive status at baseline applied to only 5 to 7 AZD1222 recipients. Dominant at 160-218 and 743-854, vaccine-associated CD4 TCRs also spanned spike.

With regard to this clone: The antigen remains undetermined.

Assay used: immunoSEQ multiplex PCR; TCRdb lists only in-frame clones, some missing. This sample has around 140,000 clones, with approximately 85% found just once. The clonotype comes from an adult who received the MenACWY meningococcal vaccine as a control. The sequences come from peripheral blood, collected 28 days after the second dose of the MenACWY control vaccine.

DNA of the CDR3: TGCAGTTCCGGGACAGAGGAGACCCAGTACTTC. Amino acid sequence: CSSGTEETQYF. This rearrangement joins TRBV20-1 to TRBJ2-5; 7 bases match TRBD1. Trimming took 8 bases from V and 5 from J; bases not matched to a gene: 5. The CDR3 loop spans 11 amino acids. Germline loops: CDR1 DFQATT, CDR2 SNEGSKA (reference sequence).